This entry concerns a single T cell receptor beta chain. The genes and germline here are from mouse. The observed sequence ends 1 residue before the CDR3 terminus, with the missing tail filled in from the germline J gene. Profiling relied on immunoSEQ multiplex PCR, and the TCRdb table lists in-frame clones only, not all of them. The profile shows some 8,700 clones, less than 45% of them singletons. Time point defined: mouse harvest day 7 after allogeneic transplant. Each mouse received 10^7 T-cell-depleted marrow cells plus 10^6 splenic CD5+ T cells by tail vein. B6 (H2b) cells into BALB/c (H2d) mice; tissues taken at day 7 or 14. These data originate in a study of tissue T cells after allogeneic stem cell transplantation. The ends were cut back, 4 bases at V and 0 bases at J, with 2 bases in the middle. Germline-derived CDR1 and CDR2 are SNHLY and FYNGKV (reference sequence). There are 12 residues in the CDR3.

The TCR was taken from a female BALB/c mouse given C57BL/6 T cells with graft-versus-host disease after an allogeneic hematopoietic cell transplant. The rearrangement uses TRBV3 and TRBJ2-4, with no clear D. The sample consisted of skin. CDR3 region: CASSSSQNTLYF. Incomplete CDR3 DNA: TGTGCCAGCAGCTCTAGTCAAAACACCTTGTAC.